These T cell receptor beta chains were read from a single sample in a study of molecular identifiers for immune sequencing clone quantification. Each CDR3 protein gets one entry after TCRdb re-called the PCR reads with MiXCR. The sample has 250,000 to 400,000 distinct CDR3 sequences, about a fifth seen once. Sequences were obtained from naive CD8+ T cells from blood, with Jurkat cell RNA spiked in. These receptors all stem from a human donor in good health. Some libraries in this study had Jurkat cell RNA spiked in. Each CDR3 is given with its conserved first and last residue. D genes are given only for firm matches. Clone size is given for some rows only: seen once, a few or many times, or a class if the clone is expanded.

d_call	v_call	j_call	clone_size	cdr3_aa	cdr3_nt
-	TRBV9	TRBJ2-2	many	CASSAVTDTGELFF	TGTGCCAGCAGCGCCGTTACGGACACCGGGGAGCTGTTTTTT
TRBD1	TRBV5-6	TRBJ2-5	few	CASSFAEGTGGAWVTQYF	TGTGCCAGCAGCTTCGCCGAAGGGACAGGGGGCGCTTGGGTGACCCAGTACTTC
-	TRBV13	TRBJ1-6	few	CASSLAGASPNSPLHF	TGTGCCAGCAGCTTAGCCGGGGCGTCACCTAATTCACCCCTCCACTTT
-	TRBV5-6	TRBJ2-2	-	CASSFGSNTGELFF	TGTGCCAGCAGCTTCGGCAGTAACACCGGGGAGCTGTTTTTT
-	TRBV12-3/TRBV12-4	TRBJ1-2	many	CASSLARLGSNYGYTF	TGTGCCAGCAGTTTAGCGCGATTAGGCAGTAACTATGGCTACACCTTC
TRBD1	TRBV7-2	TRBJ2-7	many	CASSFGPGQAPPGQYF	TGTGCCAGCAGCTTTGGTCCCGGACAGGCGCCCCCGGGGCAGTACTTC
TRBD1	TRBV4-3	TRBJ2-3	many	CASSQDRDRGTDTQYF	TGCGCCAGCAGCCAAGATAGGGACAGAGGCACAGATACGCAGTATTTT
-	TRBV19	TRBJ2-2	-	CASTGSPWWTGELFF	TGTGCCAGTACGGGGAGTCCGTGGTGGACCGGGGAGCTGTTTTTT
TRBD1	TRBV28	TRBJ1-5	many	CASSFGRTGAQPQHF	TGTGCCAGCAGTTTCGGTCGAACAGGGGCTCAGCCCCAGCATTTT
TRBD1	TRBV6-2/TRBV6-3	TRBJ1-1	-	CASSSKDRVSEAFF	TGTGCCAGCAGTTCGAAAGACAGGGTTTCCGAAGCTTTCTTT
TRBD1	TRBV12-3/TRBV12-4	TRBJ2-7	-	CASSASPGQTYEQYF	TGTGCCAGCAGTGCCTCGCCGGGACAGACCTACGAGCAGTACTTC
-	TRBV18	TRBJ2-6	many	CASSPQGGGASNVLTF	TGTGCCAGCTCACCTCAGGGCGGCGGGGCGTCCAACGTCCTGACTTTC
-	TRBV19	TRBJ2-7	few	CASSSTGTHYEQYF	TGTGCCAGTAGTAGTACCGGGACCCACTACGAGCAGTACTTC